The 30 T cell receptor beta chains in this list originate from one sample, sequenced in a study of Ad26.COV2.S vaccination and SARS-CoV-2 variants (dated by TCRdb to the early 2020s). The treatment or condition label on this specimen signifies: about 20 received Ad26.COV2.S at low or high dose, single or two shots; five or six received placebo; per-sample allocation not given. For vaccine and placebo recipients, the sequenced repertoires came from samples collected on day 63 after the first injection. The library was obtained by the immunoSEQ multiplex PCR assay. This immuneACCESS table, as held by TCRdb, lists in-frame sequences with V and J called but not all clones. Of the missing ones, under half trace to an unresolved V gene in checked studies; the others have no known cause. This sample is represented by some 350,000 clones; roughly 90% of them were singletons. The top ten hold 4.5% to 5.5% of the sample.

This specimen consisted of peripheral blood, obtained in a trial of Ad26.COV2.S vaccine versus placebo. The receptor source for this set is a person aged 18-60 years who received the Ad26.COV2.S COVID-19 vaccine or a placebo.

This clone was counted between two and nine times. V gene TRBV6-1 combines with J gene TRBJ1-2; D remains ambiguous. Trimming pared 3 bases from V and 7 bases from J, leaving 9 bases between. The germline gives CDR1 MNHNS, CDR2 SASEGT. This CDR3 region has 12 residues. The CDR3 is CASSEGGFGYTF. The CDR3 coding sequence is TGTGCCAGCAGTGAGGGTGGTTTTGGCTACACCTTC.

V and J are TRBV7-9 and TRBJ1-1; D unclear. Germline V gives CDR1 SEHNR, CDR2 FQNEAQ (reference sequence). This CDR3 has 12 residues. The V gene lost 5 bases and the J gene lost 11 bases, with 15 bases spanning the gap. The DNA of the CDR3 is TGTGCCAGCAGCCTCCTGGTAGTTACGGCTTTCTTT. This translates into CASSLLVVTAFF.

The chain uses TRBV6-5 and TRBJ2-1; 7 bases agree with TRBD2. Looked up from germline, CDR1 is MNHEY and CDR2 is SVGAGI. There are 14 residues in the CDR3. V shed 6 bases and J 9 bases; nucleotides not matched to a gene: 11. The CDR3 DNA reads TGTGCCAGCAGAGCCGGAGCGGGGAATACTGAGCAGTTCTTC. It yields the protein CASRAGAGNTEQFF.

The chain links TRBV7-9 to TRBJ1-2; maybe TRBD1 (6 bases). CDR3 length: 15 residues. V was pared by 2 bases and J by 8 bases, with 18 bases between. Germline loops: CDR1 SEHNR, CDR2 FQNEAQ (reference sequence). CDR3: CASSLQGRMGGGYTF. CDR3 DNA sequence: TGTGCCAGCAGCTTACAGGGGAGGATGGGGGGAGGCTACACCTTC.

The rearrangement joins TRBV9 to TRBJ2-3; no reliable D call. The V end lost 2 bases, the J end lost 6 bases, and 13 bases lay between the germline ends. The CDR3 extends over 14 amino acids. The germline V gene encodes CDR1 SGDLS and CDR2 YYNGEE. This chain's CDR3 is CASSVSGLVDTQYF. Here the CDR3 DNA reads TGTGCCAGCAGCGTTAGTGGTCTGGTTGATACGCAGTATTTT.

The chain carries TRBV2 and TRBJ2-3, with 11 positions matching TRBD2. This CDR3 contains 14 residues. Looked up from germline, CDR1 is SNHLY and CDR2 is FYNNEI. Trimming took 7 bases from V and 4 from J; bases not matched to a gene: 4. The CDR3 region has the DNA TGTGCCAGCATTTTAGCGGGAGGGGCAGATACGCAGTATTTT. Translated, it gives CASILAGGADTQYF.

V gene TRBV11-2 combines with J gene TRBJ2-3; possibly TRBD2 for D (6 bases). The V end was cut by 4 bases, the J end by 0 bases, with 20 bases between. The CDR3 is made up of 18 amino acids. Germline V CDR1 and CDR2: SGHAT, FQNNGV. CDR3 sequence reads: CASSSPSRGTLSTDTQYF. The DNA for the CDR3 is TGTGCCAGCAGCTCTCCCTCACGGGGGACTCTAAGCACAGATACGCAGTATTTT.

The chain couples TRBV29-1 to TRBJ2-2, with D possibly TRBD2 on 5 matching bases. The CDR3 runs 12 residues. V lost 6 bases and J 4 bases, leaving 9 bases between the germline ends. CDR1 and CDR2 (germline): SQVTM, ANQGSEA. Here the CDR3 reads CSVGSGTGELFF. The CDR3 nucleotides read TGCAGCGTGGGGAGTGGCACCGGGGAGCTGTTTTTT.

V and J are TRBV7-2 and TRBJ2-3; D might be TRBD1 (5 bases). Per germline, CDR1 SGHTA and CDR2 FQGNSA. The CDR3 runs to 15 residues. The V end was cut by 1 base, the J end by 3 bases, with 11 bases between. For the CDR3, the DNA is TGTGCCAGCAGCTTAGTAGGGGATGGGACAGATACGCAGTATTTT. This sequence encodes CASSLVGDGTDTQYF. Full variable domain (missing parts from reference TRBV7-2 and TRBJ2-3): GAGVSQSPSNKVTEKGKDVELRCDPISGHTALYWYRQSLGQGLEFLIYFQGNSAPDKSGLPSDRFSAERTGGSVSTLTIQRTQQEDSAVYLCASSLVGDGTDTQYFGPGTRLTVL.

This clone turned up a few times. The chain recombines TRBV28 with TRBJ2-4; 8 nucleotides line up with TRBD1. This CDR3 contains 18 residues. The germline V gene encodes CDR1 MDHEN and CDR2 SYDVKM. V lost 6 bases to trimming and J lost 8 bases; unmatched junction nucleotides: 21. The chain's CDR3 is CASRGRAAPGGDEDIQYF. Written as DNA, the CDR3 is TGTGCCAGCAGGGGTCGAGCCGCGCCAGGGGGCGATGAAGACATTCAGTACTTC.

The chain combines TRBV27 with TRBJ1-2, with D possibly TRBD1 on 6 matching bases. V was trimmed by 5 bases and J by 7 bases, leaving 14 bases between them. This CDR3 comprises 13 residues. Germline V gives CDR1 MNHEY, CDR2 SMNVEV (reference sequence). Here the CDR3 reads CASSPGQVVGYTF. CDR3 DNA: TGTGCCAGCAGTCCGGGACAAGTTGTTGGCTACACCTTC.

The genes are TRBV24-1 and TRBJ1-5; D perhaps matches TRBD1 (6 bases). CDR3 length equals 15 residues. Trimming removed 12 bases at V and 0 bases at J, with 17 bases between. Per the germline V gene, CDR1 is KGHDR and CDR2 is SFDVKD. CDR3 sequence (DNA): TGTGCCGTTACTCGCGGGACAATTAGCAATCAGCCCCAGCATTTT. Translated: CAVTRGTISNQPQHF.

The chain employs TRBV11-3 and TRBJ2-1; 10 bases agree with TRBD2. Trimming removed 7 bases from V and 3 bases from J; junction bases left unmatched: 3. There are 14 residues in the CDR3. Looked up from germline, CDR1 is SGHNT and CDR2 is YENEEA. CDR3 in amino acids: CASKGLADYNEQFF. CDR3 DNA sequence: TGTGCCAGCAAAGGACTAGCGGACTACAATGAGCAGTTCTTC.

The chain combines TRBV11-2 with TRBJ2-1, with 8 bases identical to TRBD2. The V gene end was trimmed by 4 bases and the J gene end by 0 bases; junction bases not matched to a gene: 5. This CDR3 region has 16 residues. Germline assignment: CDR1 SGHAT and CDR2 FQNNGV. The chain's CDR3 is CASSSAGVSSYNEQFF. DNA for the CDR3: TGTGCCAGCAGCTCAGCGGGGGTTAGCTCCTACAATGAGCAGTTCTTC.

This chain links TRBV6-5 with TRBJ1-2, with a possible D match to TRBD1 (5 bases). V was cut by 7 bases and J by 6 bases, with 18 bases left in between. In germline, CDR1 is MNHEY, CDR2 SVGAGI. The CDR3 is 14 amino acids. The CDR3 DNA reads TGTGCCAGCATCAAGGGGAACACGGGGGATGGCTACACCTTC. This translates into CASIKGNTGDGYTF.

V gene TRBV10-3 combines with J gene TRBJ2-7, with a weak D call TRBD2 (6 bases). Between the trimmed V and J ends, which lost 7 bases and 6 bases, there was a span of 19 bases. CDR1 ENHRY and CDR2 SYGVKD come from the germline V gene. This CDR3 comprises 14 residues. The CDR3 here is CAITTGTVPLEQYF. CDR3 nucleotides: TGTGCCATCACCACCGGGACTGTCCCTCTCGAGCAGTACTTC.

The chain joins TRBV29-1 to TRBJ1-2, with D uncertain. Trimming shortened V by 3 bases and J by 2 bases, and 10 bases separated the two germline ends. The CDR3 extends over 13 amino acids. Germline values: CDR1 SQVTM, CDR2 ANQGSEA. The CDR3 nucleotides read TGCAGCGTTGAGAATCCGGAAAACTATGGCTACACCTTC. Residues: CSVENPENYGYTF. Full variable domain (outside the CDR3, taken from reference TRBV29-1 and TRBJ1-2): SAVISQKPSRDICQRGTSLTIQCQVDSQVTMMFWYRQQPGQSLTLIATANQGSEATYESGFVIDKFPISRPNLTFSTLTVSNMSPEDSSIYLCSVENPENYGYTFGSGTRLTVV.

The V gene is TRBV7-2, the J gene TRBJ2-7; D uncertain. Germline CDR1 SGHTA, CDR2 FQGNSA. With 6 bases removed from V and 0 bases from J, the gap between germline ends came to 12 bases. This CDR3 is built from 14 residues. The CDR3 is CASRPEWSSYEQYF. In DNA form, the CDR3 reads TGTGCCAGCAGACCAGAATGGAGCTCCTACGAGCAGTACTTC. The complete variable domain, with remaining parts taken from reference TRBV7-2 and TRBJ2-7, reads GAGVSQSPSNKVTEKGKDVELRCDPISGHTALYWYRQSLGQGLEFLIYFQGNSAPDKSGLPSDRFSAERTGGSVSTLTIQRTQQEDSAVYLCASRPEWSSYEQYFGPGTRLTVT.

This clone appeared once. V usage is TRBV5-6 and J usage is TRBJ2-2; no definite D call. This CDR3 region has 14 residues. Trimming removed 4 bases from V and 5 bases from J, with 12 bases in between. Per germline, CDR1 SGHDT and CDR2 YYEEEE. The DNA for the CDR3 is TGTGCCAGCAGCCCTGCTACCCATACCGGGGAGCTGTTTTTT. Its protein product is CASSPATHTGELFF.

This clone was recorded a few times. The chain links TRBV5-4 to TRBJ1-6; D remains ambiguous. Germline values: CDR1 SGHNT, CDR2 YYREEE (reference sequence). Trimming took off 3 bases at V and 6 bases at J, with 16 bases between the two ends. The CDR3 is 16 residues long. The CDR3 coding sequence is TGTGCCAGCAGCTCAAGAGGGCCTGCAGCTAATTCACCCCTCCACTTT. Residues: CASSSRGPAANSPLHF.

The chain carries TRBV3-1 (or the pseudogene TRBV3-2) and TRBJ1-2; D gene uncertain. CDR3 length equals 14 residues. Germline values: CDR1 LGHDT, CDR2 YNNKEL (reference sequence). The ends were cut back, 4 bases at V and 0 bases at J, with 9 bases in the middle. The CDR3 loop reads CASSRPEANYGYTF. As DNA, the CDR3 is TGTGCCAGCAGCCGCCCCGAGGCTAACTATGGCTACACCTTC.

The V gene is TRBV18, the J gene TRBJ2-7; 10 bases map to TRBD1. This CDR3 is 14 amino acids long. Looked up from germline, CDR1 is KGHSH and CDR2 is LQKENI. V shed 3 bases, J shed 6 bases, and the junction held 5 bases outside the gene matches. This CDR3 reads CASSPTGGGFEQYV. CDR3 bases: TGTGCCAGCTCACCGACAGGGGGCGGCTTCGAGCAGTACGTC.

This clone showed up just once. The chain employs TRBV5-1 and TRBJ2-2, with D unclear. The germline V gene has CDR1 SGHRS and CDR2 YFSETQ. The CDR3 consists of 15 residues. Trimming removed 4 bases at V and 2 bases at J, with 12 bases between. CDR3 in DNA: TGCGCCAGCAGCGCGGCGCAGACCAACACCGGGGAGCTGTTTTTT. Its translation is CASSAAQTNTGELFF.

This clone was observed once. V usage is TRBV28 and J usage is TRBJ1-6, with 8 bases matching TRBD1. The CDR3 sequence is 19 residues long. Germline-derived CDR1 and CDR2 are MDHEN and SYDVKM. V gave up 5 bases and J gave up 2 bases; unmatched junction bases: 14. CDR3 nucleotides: TGTGCCAGCAGTCCTGCGGACAGGGAAGGGGGCGCCTATAATTCACCCCTCCACTTT. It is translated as CASSPADREGGAYNSPLHF. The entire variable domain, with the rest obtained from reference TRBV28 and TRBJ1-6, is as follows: DVKVTQSSRYLVKRTGEKVFLECVQDMDHENMFWYRQDPGLGLRLIYFSYDVKMKEKGDIPEGYSVSREKKERFSLILESASTNQTSMYLCASSPADREGGAYNSPLHFGNGTRLTVT.

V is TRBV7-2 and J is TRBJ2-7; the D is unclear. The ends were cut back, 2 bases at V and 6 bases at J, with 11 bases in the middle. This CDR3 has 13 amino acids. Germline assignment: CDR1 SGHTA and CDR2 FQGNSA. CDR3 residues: CASSLPPVAEQYF. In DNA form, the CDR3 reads TGTGCCAGCAGCTTACCCCCAGTCGCCGAGCAGTACTTC.

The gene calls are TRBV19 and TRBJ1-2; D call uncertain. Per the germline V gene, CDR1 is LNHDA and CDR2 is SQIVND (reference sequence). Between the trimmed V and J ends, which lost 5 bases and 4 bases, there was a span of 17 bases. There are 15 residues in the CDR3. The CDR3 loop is CASSLLARPIYGYTF. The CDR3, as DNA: TGTGCCAGTAGTCTCCTCGCGAGGCCTATCTATGGCTACACCTTC.

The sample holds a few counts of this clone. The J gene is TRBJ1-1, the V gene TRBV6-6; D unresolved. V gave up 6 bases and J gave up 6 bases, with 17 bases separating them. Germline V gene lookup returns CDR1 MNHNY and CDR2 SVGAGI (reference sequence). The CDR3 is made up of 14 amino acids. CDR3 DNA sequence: TGTGCCAGCAGCTCCAGGAGGAAGGACCCTGAAGCTTTCTTT. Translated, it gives CASSSRRKDPEAFF.

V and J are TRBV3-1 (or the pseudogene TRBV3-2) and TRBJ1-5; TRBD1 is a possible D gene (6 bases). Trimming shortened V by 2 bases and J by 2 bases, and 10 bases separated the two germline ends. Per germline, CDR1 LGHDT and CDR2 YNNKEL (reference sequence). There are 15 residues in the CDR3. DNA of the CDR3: TGTGCCAGCAGCCAAAGTCGACAGGGCAATCAGCCCCAGCATTTT. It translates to CASSQSRQGNQPQHF.

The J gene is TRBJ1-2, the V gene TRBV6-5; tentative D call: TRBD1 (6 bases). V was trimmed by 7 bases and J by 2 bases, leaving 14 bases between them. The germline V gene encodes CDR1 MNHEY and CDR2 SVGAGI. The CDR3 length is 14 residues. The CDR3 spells CASKLAGVNYGYTF. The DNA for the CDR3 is TGTGCCAGCAAGTTGGCAGGGGTAAACTATGGCTACACCTTC.

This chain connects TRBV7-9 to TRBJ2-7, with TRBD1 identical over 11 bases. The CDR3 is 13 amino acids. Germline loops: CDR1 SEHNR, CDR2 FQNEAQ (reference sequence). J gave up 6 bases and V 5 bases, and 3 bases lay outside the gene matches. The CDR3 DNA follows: TGTGCCAGCAGCACAGGGACAGGGGGCGAGCAGTACTTC. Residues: CASSTGTGGEQYF.